The sequence of this T cell receptor (beta chain) was determined in a study of T cell repertoires in cytomegalovirus infection. Study findings and constraints: Predominance within the ex vivo response was attributable to HLA-C-restricted CMV-specific TCR beta clonotypes.

MiXCR, applied by TCRdb to the reads, yields one record per CDR3 protein. Of under 350,000 distinct CDR3 sequences listed, around 9.5% were seen once; the top ten hold 4.3%. This clonotype showed up just a few times. The antigen is undetermined. CDR3 length: 16 residues. V lost 2 bases and J lost 5, with 19 bases in between. CDR1 and CDR2 (germline): SEHNR, FQNEAQ (reference sequence). The V call is TRBV7-9, the J call TRBJ2-7; maybe TRBD1 (6 bases). The material sequenced was PBMCs. This clonotype was sampled from a human donor in good health (CMV status not recorded). Some clones in this sample may be carry-over from other donors' samples. CDR3 region: CASSLSQAGVKNEQYF. The CDR3 nucleotides read TGTGCCAGCAGCTTAAGCCAGGCAGGGGTTAAAAACGAGCAGTACTTC.